These 12 T cell receptor beta chains came from one sample sequenced in a study of T cell responses to AZD1222 COVID-19 vaccine. Libraries were prepared by immunoSEQ multiplex PCR; TCRdb keeps only in-frame clonotypes and omits some of them. The sample lists some 110,000 clones, 88% occurring once. Sequencing was performed on peripheral blood, taken on day 0 of AZD1222 vaccination. All receptors come from an adult in good health.

The rearrangement uses TRBV7-8 and TRBJ1-1; D gene uncertain. The CDR3 length is 13 residues. V was shortened by 3 bases and J by 0 bases, with 5 bases between the two germline ends. Germline values: CDR1 SGHVS, CDR2 FQNEAQ. The CDR3 spells CASSFNMNTEAFF. Here the CDR3 DNA reads TGTGCCAGCAGCTTCAATATGAACACTGAAGCTTTCTTT.

The chain is built from TRBV27 and TRBJ1-5; D unclear. In germline, CDR1 is MNHEY, CDR2 SMNVEV (reference sequence). V was trimmed by 6 bases and J by 9 bases, leaving 18 bases between them. This CDR3 contains 14 residues. CDR3 loop: CASRGGSQVWPQHF. The CDR3 DNA reads TGTGCCAGCAGGGGCGGGAGTCAGGTGTGGCCCCAGCATTTT.

The sample holds a few counts of this clone. The chain combines TRBV18 with TRBJ2-5, with 7 bases fitting TRBD1. V was clipped by 2 bases and J by 0 bases; unmatched bases: 3. This CDR3 region has 15 residues. CDR1 is KGHSH and CDR2 is LQKENI in the germline V gene. The CDR3 nucleotides are TGTGCCAGCTCACCATCGGACAGGCACCAAGAGACCCAGTACTTC. Protein product: CASSPSDRHQETQYF.

The chain recombines TRBV11-2 with TRBJ2-7; TRBD1 is a possible D gene (6 bases). Germline V CDR1 and CDR2: SGHAT, FQNNGV. The V and J ends lost 5 bases and 4 bases respectively, with 18 bases between them. This CDR3 is 15 amino acids long. CDR3 bases: TGTGCCAGCAGCCCCCCTTTAGGGGGTAGGTACGAGCAGTACTTC. This translates into CASSPPLGGRYEQYF.

The genes are TRBV11-2 and TRBJ2-7, with TRBD2 as a possible D gene (6 bases). The CDR3 extends over 14 amino acids. V shed 3 bases and J shed 6 bases, with 15 bases lying between them. The germline CDR1 and CDR2 sequences are SGHAT and FQNNGV. The CDR3 here is CASSLRREGGEQYF. The CDR3 DNA is TGTGCCAGCAGCTTGAGGCGGGAAGGTGGCGAGCAGTACTTC.

This chain links TRBV27 with TRBJ2-1; 11 bases are a match to TRBD2. The CDR3 contains 17 residues. V lost 1 base, J lost 7 bases, and 9 bases stayed unmatched. Germline V CDR1 and CDR2: MNHEY, SMNVEV (reference sequence). This chain's CDR3 is CASSLWASGRTGNEQFF. CDR3 bases: TGTGCCAGCAGTTTATGGGCTAGCGGGAGGACAGGGAATGAGCAGTTCTTC.

The V call is TRBV5-5, the J call TRBJ2-7, with 7 bases lining up with TRBD1. J gave up 2 bases and V 4 bases, and 6 bases lay outside the gene matches. This CDR3 region has 14 residues. Per the germline V gene, CDR1 is SGHKS and CDR2 is YYEKEE (reference sequence). The CDR3 protein is CASSPGQTTYEQYF. In nucleotides, the CDR3 is TGTGCCAGCAGCCCGGGACAGACCACCTACGAGCAGTACTTC.

V usage is TRBV3-1 (or the pseudogene TRBV3-2) and J usage is TRBJ1-3; possibly TRBD1 for D (6 bases). In germline, CDR1 is LGHDT, CDR2 YNNKEL (reference sequence). The V end was cut by 1 base, the J end by 8 bases, with 12 bases between. The CDR3 is 14 residues long. CDR3 DNA: TGTGCCAGCAGCCAAGCGACAGGCGGTCACACCATATATTTT. This sequence encodes CASSQATGGHTIYF.

This clone was recorded only once. The rearrangement uses TRBV11-3 and TRBJ2-1; possibly TRBD2 for D (7 bases). Per germline, CDR1 SGHNT and CDR2 YENEEA. This CDR3 comprises 13 residues. The ends were cut back, 8 bases at V and 4 bases at J, with 12 bases in the middle. As DNA, the CDR3 is TGTGCCAGCTCGGGGGGCCAATACAATGAGCAGTTCTTC. Translated: CASSGGQYNEQFF.

This clone has more than one count but fewer than ten. This chain connects TRBV5-6 to TRBJ2-1; no definite D call. The ends were cut back, 0 bases at V and 8 bases at J, with 9 bases in the middle. Germline V lookup: CDR1 SGHDT, CDR2 YYEEEE. The CDR3 spans 13 residues. The CDR3 sequence: CASSLVGMDEQFF. In DNA, the CDR3 is TGTGCCAGCAGCTTGGTGGGAATGGATGAGCAGTTCTTC.

The chain couples TRBV5-1 to TRBJ2-5; 10 nucleotides align to TRBD1. Germline lookup yields CDR1 SGHRS and CDR2 YFSETQ. The CDR3 loop spans 14 amino acids. Trimming removed 4 bases from V and 4 bases from J; junction bases left unmatched: 4. In DNA form, the CDR3 reads TGCGCCAGCAGCACGCGGGACAGGGGAGAGACCCAGTACTTC. Protein: CASSTRDRGETQYF.

This clone has just a few counts. The rearrangement uses TRBV18 and TRBJ2-2; D gene ambiguous. The CDR3 totals 12 residues. V was trimmed by 2 bases and J by 3 bases, leaving 1 base between them. CDR1 KGHSH and CDR2 LQKENI come from the germline V gene. The CDR3 sequence: CASSPDTGELFF. CDR3 nucleotides: TGTGCCAGCTCACCAGACACCGGGGAGCTGTTTTTT.